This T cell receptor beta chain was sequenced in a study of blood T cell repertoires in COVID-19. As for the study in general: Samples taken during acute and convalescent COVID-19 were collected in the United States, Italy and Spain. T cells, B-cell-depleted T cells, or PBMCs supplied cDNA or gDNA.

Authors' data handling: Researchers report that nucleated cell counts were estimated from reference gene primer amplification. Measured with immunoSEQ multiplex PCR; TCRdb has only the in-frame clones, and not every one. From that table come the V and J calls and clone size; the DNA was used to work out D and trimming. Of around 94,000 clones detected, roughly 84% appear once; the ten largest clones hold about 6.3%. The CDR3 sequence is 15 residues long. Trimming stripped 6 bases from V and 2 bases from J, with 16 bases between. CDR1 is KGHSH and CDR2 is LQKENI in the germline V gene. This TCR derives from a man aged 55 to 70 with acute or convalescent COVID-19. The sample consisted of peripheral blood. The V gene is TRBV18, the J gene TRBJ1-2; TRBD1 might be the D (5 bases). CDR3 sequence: CASSSQGGVNYGYTF. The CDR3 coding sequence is TGTGCCAGCTCTTCTCAGGGAGGCGTCAACTATGGCTACACCTTC.